This record covers a single TCR beta chain. Assay: immunoSEQ multiplex PCR; the TCRdb copy retains only in-frame clones and omits some. The repertoire holds 85,000 to 100,000 clones, approximately 90% seen once, with 1.5% to 2% in the top ten. Germline assignment: CDR1 MNHEY and CDR2 SVGAGI. The CDR3 has 12 residues. With 6 bases removed from V and 6 bases from J, the gap between germline ends came to 10 bases. These data are taken from a study of T cells after somatic rescue of genetic block. This clonotype was sampled from a woman aged 18-35 years. The gene calls are TRBV6-5 and TRBJ2-3, with no clear D. Sequenced material: peripheral blood mononuclear cells (PBMCs). The chain's CDR3 is CASSHLGDTQYF. The CDR3, as DNA: TGTGCCAGCAGCCACCTCGGGGATACGCAGTATTTT.